These T cell receptor beta chains were read from a single sample in a study of blood T cell repertoires in COVID-19. Generated by immunoSEQ multiplex PCR, the TCRdb table keeps only in-frame clones and is missing some. The sample has some 150,000 clones; 81% are singletons. Sequenced material: peripheral blood. These receptors came from a human donor with acute or convalescent COVID-19. The donor label of this sample is uncertain. CDR3s include the opening cysteine and the closing phenylalanine or tryptophan. Fields, in order: CDR3 length, clone size, V gene, D gene, J gene, CDR3 DNA, CDR3 protein. A D gene is named only where the DNA matches it firmly. Where a row states a size, it is once, few, many or the class of an expanded clone; other rows omit it.

CDR3 length: 17
clone size: once
V gene: TRBV3-1/TRBV3-2
D gene: NA
J gene: TRBJ1-3
CDR3 DNA: TGTGCCAGCAGCCGTACAGGGTCTTTGAGCTCTGGAAACACCATATATTTT
CDR3 protein: CASSRTGSLSSGNTIYF

CDR3 length: 15
clone size: NA
V gene: TRBV4-2
D gene: NA
J gene: TRBJ1-1
CDR3 DNA: TGTGCCAGCAGCCAAGAAGGCGGGAGTAACACTGAAGCTTTCTTT
CDR3 protein: CASSQEGGSNTEAFF

CDR3 length: 14
clone size: once
V gene: TRBV2
D gene: NA
J gene: TRBJ1-6
CDR3 DNA: TGTGCCAGCAGTGCGGGGGAGTGGTATTCACCCCTCCACTTT
CDR3 protein: CASSAGEWYSPLHF

CDR3 length: 18
clone size: NA
V gene: TRBV29-1
D gene: TRBD2
J gene: TRBJ2-3
CDR3 DNA: TGCAGCGTTGAAAGCTGGGCGGGGGGAACCTTCGTCGCAGATACGCAGTATTTT
CDR3 protein: CSVESWAGGTFVADTQYF

CDR3 length: 16
clone size: NA
V gene: TRBV24-1
D gene: NA
J gene: TRBJ2-2
CDR3 DNA: TGTGCCACCATGGGAGTGGGCCGAACGAACACCGGGGAGCTGTTTTTT
CDR3 protein: CATMGVGRTNTGELFF

CDR3 length: 13
clone size: NA
V gene: TRBV10-3
D gene: TRBD1
J gene: TRBJ1-3
CDR3 DNA: TGTGCCATTTCGCCGGGACAGGCAAACACCATATATTTT
CDR3 protein: CAISPGQANTIYF

CDR3 length: 14
clone size: NA
V gene: TRBV29-1
D gene: TRBD2
J gene: TRBJ2-7
CDR3 DNA: TGCAGCGTTGAAGGCGAGCGGGGCTCCTACGAGCAGTACTTC
CDR3 protein: CSVEGERGSYEQYF

CDR3 length: 14
clone size: NA
V gene: TRBV4-1
D gene: NA
J gene: TRBJ2-5
CDR3 DNA: TGCGCCAGCAGCCAAGGGACAGACCAAGAGACCCAGTACTTC
CDR3 protein: CASSQGTDQETQYF

CDR3 length: 13
clone size: NA
V gene: TRBV5-1
D gene: NA
J gene: TRBJ1-2
CDR3 DNA: TGCGCCAGCAGCTCGGCGGGCCCTTATGGCTACACCTTC
CDR3 protein: CASSSAGPYGYTF

CDR3 length: 15
clone size: NA
V gene: TRBV3-1/TRBV3-2
D gene: TRBD1
J gene: TRBJ1-6
CDR3 DNA: TGTGCCAGCAGCCCCACAGGGGGTGGGGGTTCACCCCTCCACTTT
CDR3 protein: CASSPTGGGGSPLHF

CDR3 length: 14
clone size: NA
V gene: TRBV9
D gene: TRBD2
J gene: TRBJ2-1
CDR3 DNA: TGTGCCAGCAGCCTTTTGACTAGCGGCAATGAGCAGTTCTTC
CDR3 protein: CASSLLTSGNEQFF

CDR3 length: 14
clone size: NA
V gene: TRBV14
D gene: NA
J gene: TRBJ1-2
CDR3 DNA: TGTGCCAGCAGCCAAAGAAAGGGAGACTATGGCTACACCTTC
CDR3 protein: CASSQRKGDYGYTF

CDR3 length: 14
clone size: NA
V gene: TRBV5-1
D gene: NA
J gene: TRBJ1-1
CDR3 DNA: TGCGCCAGCAGCTCCTCGACAGTGAACACTGAAGCTTTCTTT
CDR3 protein: CASSSSTVNTEAFF

CDR3 length: 15
clone size: NA
V gene: TRBV7-8
D gene: TRBD1
J gene: TRBJ1-1
CDR3 DNA: TGTGCCAGCAGCCCGGGACAGGGGGTGGTAACTGAAGCTTTCTTT
CDR3 protein: CASSPGQGVVTEAFF

CDR3 length: 14
clone size: NA
V gene: TRBV28
D gene: NA
J gene: TRBJ1-1
CDR3 DNA: TGTGCCAGCAGCCTCGGGGGGCGCGGCACTGAAGCTTTCTTT
CDR3 protein: CASSLGGRGTEAFF

CDR3 length: 16
clone size: few
V gene: TRBV15
D gene: TRBD1
J gene: TRBJ1-1
CDR3 DNA: TGTGCCACCAGCAAACACAGGGGACTTCGGAACACTGAAGCTTTCTTT
CDR3 protein: CATSKHRGLRNTEAFF

CDR3 length: 15
clone size: NA
V gene: TRBV5-1
D gene: NA
J gene: TRBJ1-2
CDR3 DNA: TGCGCCAGCAGCTTGGACCAGGGTCCCAACTATGGCTACACCTTC
CDR3 protein: CASSLDQGPNYGYTF

CDR3 length: 12
clone size: NA
V gene: TRBV3-1/TRBV3-2
D gene: TRBD1
J gene: TRBJ1-6
CDR3 DNA: TGTGCCAGCAGCCCTCGACAGGGAATACTCCACTTT
CDR3 protein: CASSPRQGILHF

CDR3 length: 14
clone size: NA
V gene: TRBV7-6
D gene: NA
J gene: TRBJ2-3
CDR3 DNA: TGTGCCAGCAGCTTCTCAGGGGACACAGATACGCAGTATTTT
CDR3 protein: CASSFSGDTDTQYF

CDR3 length: 15
clone size: NA
V gene: TRBV30
D gene: TRBD1
J gene: TRBJ1-3
CDR3 DNA: TGTGCCTGGAGCGCCGGACAGGGACGCGGAAACACCATATATTTT
CDR3 protein: CAWSAGQGRGNTIYF

CDR3 length: 14
clone size: NA
V gene: TRBV3-1/TRBV3-2
D gene: TRBD2
J gene: TRBJ2-5
CDR3 DNA: TGTGCCAGCAGCCAAGGGACTAGCGGGGAGACCCAGTACTTC
CDR3 protein: CASSQGTSGETQYF

CDR3 length: 13
clone size: NA
V gene: TRBV12-3/TRBV12-4
D gene: NA
J gene: TRBJ1-2
CDR3 DNA: TGTGCCAGCAGTTTGCAGGGAGGGTCTGGCTACACCTTC
CDR3 protein: CASSLQGGSGYTF

CDR3 length: 17
clone size: NA
V gene: TRBV6-1
D gene: NA
J gene: TRBJ2-3
CDR3 DNA: TGTGCCAGCAGTGTTTTCTTACAGGGATCTCCCTCAGATACGCAGTATTTT
CDR3 protein: CASSVFLQGSPSDTQYF

CDR3 length: 13
clone size: NA
V gene: TRBV11-2
D gene: NA
J gene: TRBJ1-1
CDR3 DNA: TGTGCCAGCAGCTTTGGACAGAGCGGGAGGGCTTTCTTT
CDR3 protein: CASSFGQSGRAFF

CDR3 length: 13
clone size: once
V gene: TRBV27
D gene: NA
J gene: TRBJ1-2
CDR3 DNA: TGTGCCAGCAGGCCCTCACAATCCTATGGCTACACCTTC
CDR3 protein: CASRPSQSYGYTF

CDR3 length: 17
clone size: NA
V gene: TRBV5-4
D gene: TRBD1
J gene: TRBJ2-7
CDR3 DNA: TGTGCCAGCAGCTTCGATCTGGGACAGCCTTTTTCCTACGAGCAGTACTTC
CDR3 protein: CASSFDLGQPFSYEQYF

CDR3 length: 17
clone size: few
V gene: TRBV24-1
D gene: TRBD1
J gene: TRBJ2-1
CDR3 DNA: TGTGCCACCAGTGCCTGGGACAGAGTCGACTCCTACAATGAGCAGTTCTTC
CDR3 protein: CATSAWDRVDSYNEQFF

CDR3 length: 12
clone size: once
V gene: TRBV3-1/TRBV3-2
D gene: NA
J gene: TRBJ1-1
CDR3 DNA: TGTGCCAGCAGCCAAGGGGGGACAAAAGCTTTCTTT
CDR3 protein: CASSQGGTKAFF

CDR3 length: 15
clone size: NA
V gene: TRBV11-2
D gene: TRBD1
J gene: TRBJ2-5
CDR3 DNA: TGTGCCATTTCCGGGACAGGGCGCTTCCAAGAGACCCAGTACTTC
CDR3 protein: CAISGTGRFQETQYF

CDR3 length: 16
clone size: NA
V gene: TRBV19
D gene: TRBD1
J gene: TRBJ2-1
CDR3 DNA: TGTGCCAGTAGTATGGCCGGGACAGCGGTCTACAATGAGCAGTTCTTC
CDR3 protein: CASSMAGTAVYNEQFF

CDR3 length: 11
clone size: many
V gene: TRBV2
D gene: NA
J gene: TRBJ1-2
CDR3 DNA: TGTGCCTCAGGGGACCGCTATGGCTACACCTTC
CDR3 protein: CASGDRYGYTF

CDR3 length: 16
clone size: NA
V gene: TRBV24-1
D gene: TRBD1
J gene: TRBJ1-4
CDR3 DNA: TGTGCCACCAGTGAGGCGTCCGGGACAGGGAATGAAAAACTGTTTTTT
CDR3 protein: CATSEASGTGNEKLFF

CDR3 length: 15
clone size: NA
V gene: TRBV6-5
D gene: TRBD1
J gene: TRBJ1-2
CDR3 DNA: TGTGCCAGCAGTTACCAGGGACAGGGGAACTATGGCTACACCTTC
CDR3 protein: CASSYQGQGNYGYTF

CDR3 length: 10
clone size: NA
V gene: TRBV20-1
D gene: NA
J gene: TRBJ2-1
CDR3 DNA: TGCAGTGCCAAGGAGACCGGGCAGTTCTTC
CDR3 protein: CSAKETGQFF

CDR3 length: 15
clone size: NA
V gene: TRBV9
D gene: TRBD1
J gene: TRBJ1-3
CDR3 DNA: TGTGCCAGCAGCCCGGGACAGGCTTCGGGAAACACCATATATTTT
CDR3 protein: CASSPGQASGNTIYF

CDR3 length: 12
clone size: NA
V gene: TRBV24-1
D gene: TRBD1
J gene: TRBJ1-2
CDR3 DNA: TGTGCCACCAGTGATGGGACAGCTGGCTACACCTTC
CDR3 protein: CATSDGTAGYTF

CDR3 length: 16
clone size: NA
V gene: TRBV25-1
D gene: TRBD1
J gene: TRBJ1-1
CDR3 DNA: TGTGCCAGCAGTGAATATTGGACAGGGCGGCACACTGAAGCTTTCTTT
CDR3 protein: CASSEYWTGRHTEAFF

CDR3 length: 14
clone size: NA
V gene: TRBV19
D gene: TRBD1
J gene: TRBJ2-2
CDR3 DNA: TGTGCCAGTAGTGGGACAGGGGGCATTGGGGAGCTGTTTTTT
CDR3 protein: CASSGTGGIGELFF

CDR3 length: 12
clone size: NA
V gene: TRBV27
D gene: NA
J gene: TRBJ2-2
CDR3 DNA: TGTGCCAGCAGTCCCGCGGCCGGGGAGCTGTTTTTT
CDR3 protein: CASSPAAGELFF

CDR3 length: 17
clone size: NA
V gene: TRBV7-8
D gene: NA
J gene: TRBJ1-6
CDR3 DNA: TGTGCCAGCAGCCCACCGGTAGGGCCCGGGGGTAATTCACCCCTCCACTTT
CDR3 protein: CASSPPVGPGGNSPLHF

CDR3 length: 14
clone size: NA
V gene: TRBV7-8
D gene: NA
J gene: TRBJ2-3
CDR3 DNA: TGTGCCAGCAGCTTACAAACCTACACAGATACGCAGTATTTT
CDR3 protein: CASSLQTYTDTQYF

CDR3 length: 14
clone size: NA
V gene: TRBV5-5
D gene: TRBD1
J gene: TRBJ2-7
CDR3 DNA: TGTGCCAGCAGCTCTGGACAGGGAGTCAACGAGCAGTACTTC
CDR3 protein: CASSSGQGVNEQYF

CDR3 length: 13
clone size: once
V gene: TRBV2
D gene: NA
J gene: TRBJ1-6
CDR3 DNA: TGTGCCAGCAGGGAGACAGGAAATTCACCCCTCCACTTT
CDR3 protein: CASRETGNSPLHF

CDR3 length: 14
clone size: NA
V gene: TRBV28
D gene: NA
J gene: TRBJ1-6
CDR3 DNA: TGTGCCAGCAGTTCCGGACAGCCGAATTCACCCCTCCACTTT
CDR3 protein: CASSSGQPNSPLHF

CDR3 length: 16
clone size: few
V gene: TRBV14
D gene: TRBD1
J gene: TRBJ2-2
CDR3 DNA: TGTGCCAGCAGCCAAGGCGACAGGGGTAGGGCCGGGGAGCTGTTTTTT
CDR3 protein: CASSQGDRGRAGELFF

CDR3 length: 15
clone size: NA
V gene: TRBV11-3
D gene: NA
J gene: TRBJ1-1
CDR3 DNA: TGTGCCAGCAGCCCCGGGGGGGGAAGGAACACTGAAGCTTTCTTT
CDR3 protein: CASSPGGGRNTEAFF

CDR3 length: 16
clone size: NA
V gene: TRBV10-3
D gene: TRBD2
J gene: TRBJ2-3
CDR3 DNA: TGTGCCATCACCTCCTCCGGGACTAGGGATTCAGATACGCAGTATTTT
CDR3 protein: CAITSSGTRDSDTQYF

CDR3 length: 15
clone size: NA
V gene: TRBV6-6
D gene: NA
J gene: TRBJ1-2
CDR3 DNA: TGTGCCAGCAGCTACGGACGGACATCGACACACGGCTACACCTTC
CDR3 protein: CASSYGRTSTHGYTF

CDR3 length: 14
clone size: NA
V gene: TRBV30
D gene: NA
J gene: TRBJ1-2
CDR3 DNA: TGTGCCTGGAGTGTATCTCGGACAGCTTATGGCTACACCTTC
CDR3 protein: CAWSVSRTAYGYTF

CDR3 length: 16
clone size: NA
V gene: TRBV24-1
D gene: TRBD1
J gene: TRBJ2-2
CDR3 DNA: TGTGCCACCAGTGAGTCGACAGGGGGGAACACCGGGGAGCTGTTTTTT
CDR3 protein: CATSESTGGNTGELFF

CDR3 length: 17
clone size: NA
V gene: TRBV19
D gene: TRBD2
J gene: TRBJ2-5
CDR3 DNA: TGTGCCAGTAGCCCTTCGGGAGGGCGGGGAGATGGAGAGACCCAGTACTTC
CDR3 protein: CASSPSGGRGDGETQYF